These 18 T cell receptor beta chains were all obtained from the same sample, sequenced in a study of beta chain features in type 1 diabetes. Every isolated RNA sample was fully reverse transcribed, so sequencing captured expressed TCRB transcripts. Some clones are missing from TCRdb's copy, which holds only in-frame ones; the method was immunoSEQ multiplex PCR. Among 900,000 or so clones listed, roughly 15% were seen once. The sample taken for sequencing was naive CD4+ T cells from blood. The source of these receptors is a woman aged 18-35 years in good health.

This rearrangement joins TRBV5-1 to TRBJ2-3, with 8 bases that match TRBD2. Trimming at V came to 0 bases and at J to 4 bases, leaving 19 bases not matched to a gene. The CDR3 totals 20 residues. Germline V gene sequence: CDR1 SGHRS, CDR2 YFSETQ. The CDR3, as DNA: TGCGCCAGCAGCTTGGGTTACGGGAGGGTGGCACCAGGCACACCAGATACGCAGTATTTT. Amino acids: CASSLGYGRVAPGTPDTQYF.

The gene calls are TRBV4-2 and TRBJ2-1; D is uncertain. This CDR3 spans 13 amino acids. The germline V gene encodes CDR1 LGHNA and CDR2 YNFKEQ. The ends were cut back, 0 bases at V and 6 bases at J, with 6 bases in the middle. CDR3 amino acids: CASSQDWSNEQFF. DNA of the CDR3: TGTGCCAGCAGCCAAGACTGGTCCAATGAGCAGTTCTTC.

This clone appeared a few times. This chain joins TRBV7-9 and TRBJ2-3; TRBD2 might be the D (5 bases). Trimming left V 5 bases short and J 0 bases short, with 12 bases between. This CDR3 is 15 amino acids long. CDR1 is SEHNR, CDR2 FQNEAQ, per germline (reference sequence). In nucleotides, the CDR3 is TGTGCCAGCAGCCCCGGAGGAACTAGCACAGATACGCAGTATTTT. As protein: CASSPGGTSTDTQYF. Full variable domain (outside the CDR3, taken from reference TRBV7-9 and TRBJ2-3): DTGVSQNPRHKITKRGQNVTFRCDPISEHNRLYWYRQTLGQGPEFLTYFQNEAQLEKSRLLSDRFSAERPKGSFSTLEIQRTEQGDSAMYLCASSPGGTSTDTQYFGPGTRLTVL.

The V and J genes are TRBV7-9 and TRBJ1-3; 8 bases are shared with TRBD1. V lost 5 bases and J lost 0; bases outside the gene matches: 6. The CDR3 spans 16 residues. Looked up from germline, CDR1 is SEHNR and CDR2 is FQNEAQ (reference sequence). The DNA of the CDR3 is TGTGCCAGCAGCCCGAGGACAGGGCACTCTGGAAACACCATATATTTT. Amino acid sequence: CASSPRTGHSGNTIYF.

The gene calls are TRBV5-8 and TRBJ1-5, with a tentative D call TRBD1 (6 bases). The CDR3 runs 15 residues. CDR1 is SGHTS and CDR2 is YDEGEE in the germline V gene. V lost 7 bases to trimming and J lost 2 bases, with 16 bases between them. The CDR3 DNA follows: TGTGCCAGCCTTAACAGGGTTCATGGCAATCAGCCCCAGCATTTT. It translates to CASLNRVHGNQPQHF.

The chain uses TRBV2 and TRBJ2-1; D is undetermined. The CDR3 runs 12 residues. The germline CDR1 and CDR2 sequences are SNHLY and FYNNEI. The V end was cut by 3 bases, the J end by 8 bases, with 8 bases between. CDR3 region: CASSEMGYEQFF. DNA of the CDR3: TGTGCCAGCAGTGAGATGGGCTATGAGCAGTTCTTC.

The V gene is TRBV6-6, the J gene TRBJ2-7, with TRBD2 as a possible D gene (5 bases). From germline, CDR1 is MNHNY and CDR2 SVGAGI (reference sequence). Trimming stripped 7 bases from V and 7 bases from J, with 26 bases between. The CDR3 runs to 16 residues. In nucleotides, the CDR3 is TGTGCCAGCACTCTATCCCATTTCGGGAACACGGGGGAGCAGTACTTC. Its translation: CASTLSHFGNTGEQYF.

The CDR3 region is CASGLAGNTGELFF. DNA of the CDR3: TGTGCTAGTGGTTTGGCTGGCAACACCGGGGAGCTGTTTTTT. This rearrangement joins TRBV12-5 to TRBJ2-2, with D uncertain. The CDR3 contains 14 residues. Trimming removed 1 base from V and 2 bases from J, with 5 bases in between. The germline CDR1 and CDR2 sequences are LGHNT and FRNRAP.

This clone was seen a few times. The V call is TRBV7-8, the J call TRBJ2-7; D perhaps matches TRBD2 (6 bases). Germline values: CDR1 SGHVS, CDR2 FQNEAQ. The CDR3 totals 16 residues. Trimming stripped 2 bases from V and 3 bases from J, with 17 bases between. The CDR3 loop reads CASSLLEGLNIYEQYF. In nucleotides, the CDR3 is TGTGCCAGCAGCTTATTGGAGGGGCTCAATATCTACGAGCAGTACTTC.

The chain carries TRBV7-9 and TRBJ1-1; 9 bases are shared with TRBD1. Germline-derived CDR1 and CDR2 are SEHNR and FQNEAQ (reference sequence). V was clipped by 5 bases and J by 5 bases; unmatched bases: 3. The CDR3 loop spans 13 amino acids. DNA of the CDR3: TGTGCCAGCAGCGTAGGGACAGGGACTGAAGCTTTCTTT. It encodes CASSVGTGTEAFF.

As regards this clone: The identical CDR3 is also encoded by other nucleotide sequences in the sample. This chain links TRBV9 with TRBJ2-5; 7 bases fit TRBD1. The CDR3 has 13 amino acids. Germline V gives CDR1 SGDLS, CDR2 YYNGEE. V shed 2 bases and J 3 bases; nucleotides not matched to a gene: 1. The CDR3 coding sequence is TGTGCCAGCAGCGTGGGGACAGAAGAGACCCAGTACTTC. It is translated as CASSVGTEETQYF.

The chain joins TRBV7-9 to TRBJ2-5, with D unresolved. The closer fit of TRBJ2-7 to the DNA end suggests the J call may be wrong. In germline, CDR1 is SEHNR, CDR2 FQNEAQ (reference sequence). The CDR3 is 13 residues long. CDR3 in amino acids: CASSLKGSYEQYF. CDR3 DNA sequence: TGTGCCAGCAGCTTAAAGGGCAGCTACGAGCAGTACTTC.

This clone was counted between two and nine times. CDR3 sequence: CASSSDRLTDTQYF. The CDR3 DNA reads TGTGCCAGCAGTTCGGACAGGCTCACAGATACGCAGTATTTT. V is TRBV2 and J is TRBJ2-3, with TRBD1 matching 7 bases. The V and J ends lost 5 bases and 2 bases, in that order; junction bases with no gene match: 4. This CDR3 region has 14 residues. The germline V gene encodes CDR1 SNHLY and CDR2 FYNNEI.

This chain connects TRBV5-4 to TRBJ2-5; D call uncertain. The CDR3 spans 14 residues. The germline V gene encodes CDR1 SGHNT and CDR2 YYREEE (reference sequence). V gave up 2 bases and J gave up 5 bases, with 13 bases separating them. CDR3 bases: TGTGCCAGCAGCTTTGGTCAGTCCCTCGAGACCCAGTACTTC. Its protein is CASSFGQSLETQYF.

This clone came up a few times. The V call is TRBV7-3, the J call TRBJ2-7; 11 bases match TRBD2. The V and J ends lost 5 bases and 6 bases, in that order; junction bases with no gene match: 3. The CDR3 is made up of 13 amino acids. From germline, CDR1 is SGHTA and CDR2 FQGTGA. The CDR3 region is CASSVTSGTEQYF. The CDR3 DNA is TGTGCCAGCAGCGTGACTAGCGGGACCGAGCAGTACTTC.

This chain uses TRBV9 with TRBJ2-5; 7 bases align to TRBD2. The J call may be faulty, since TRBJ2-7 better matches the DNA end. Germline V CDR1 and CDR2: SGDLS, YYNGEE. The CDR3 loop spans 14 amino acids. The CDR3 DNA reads TGTGCCAGCAGCGTAGGCGGGAGAGCATACGAGCAGTACTTC. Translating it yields CASSVGGRAYEQYF.

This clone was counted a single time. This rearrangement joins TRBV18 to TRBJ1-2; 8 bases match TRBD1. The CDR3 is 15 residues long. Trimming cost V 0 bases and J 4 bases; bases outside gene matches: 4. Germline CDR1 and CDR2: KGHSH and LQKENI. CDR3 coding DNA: TGTGCCAGCTCACCACCCGACAGGGGCCCCTATGGCTACACCTTC. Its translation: CASSPPDRGPYGYTF.

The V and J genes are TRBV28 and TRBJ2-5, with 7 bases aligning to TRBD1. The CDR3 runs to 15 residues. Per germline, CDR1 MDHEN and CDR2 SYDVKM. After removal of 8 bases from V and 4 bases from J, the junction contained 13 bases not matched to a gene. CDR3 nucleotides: TGTGCCAGCTCGAGACCAGGGACAGCCTTAGAGACCCAGTACTTC. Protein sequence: CASSRPGTALETQYF.